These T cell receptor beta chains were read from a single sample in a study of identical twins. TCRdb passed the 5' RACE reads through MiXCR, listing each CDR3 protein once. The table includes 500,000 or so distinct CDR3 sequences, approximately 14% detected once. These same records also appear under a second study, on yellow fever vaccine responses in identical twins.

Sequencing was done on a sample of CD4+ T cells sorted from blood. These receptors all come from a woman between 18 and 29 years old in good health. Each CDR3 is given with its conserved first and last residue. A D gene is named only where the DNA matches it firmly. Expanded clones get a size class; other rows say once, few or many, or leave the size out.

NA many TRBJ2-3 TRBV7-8 TGTGCCAGCAGCTTCGAGGGGGGGACAGATACGCAGTATTTT CASSFEGGTDTQYF
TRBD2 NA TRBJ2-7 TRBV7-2 TGTGCCAGCAGCTTAGGGCTAGCGGGGCAATACTACGAGCAGTACTTC CASSLGLAGQYYEQYF
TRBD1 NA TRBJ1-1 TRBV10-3 TGTGCCATCAGCAGGGACAGGGACACTGAAGCTTTCTTT CAISRDRDTEAFF
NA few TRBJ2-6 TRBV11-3 TGTGCCAGCAGCACCACAGGGCCTGGGGCCAACGTCCTGACTTTC CASSTTGPGANVLTF
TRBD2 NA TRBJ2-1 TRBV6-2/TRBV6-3 TGTGCCAGCAGATATTCACCCAGGACTAGCGGGAACAGCTCCTACAATGAGCAGTTCTTC CASRYSPRTSGNSSYNEQFF
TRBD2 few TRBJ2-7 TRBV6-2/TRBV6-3 TGTGCCACCAGAAGGTCAGCGGGAGCCACCTACGAGCAGTACTTC CATRRSAGATYEQYF
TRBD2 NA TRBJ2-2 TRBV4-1 TGCGCCAGCAGCCAGGCCGGACTAGCGGGAGGGCCTACCGGGGAGCTGTTTTTT CASSQAGLAGGPTGELFF
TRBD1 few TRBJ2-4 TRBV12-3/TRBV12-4 TGTGCCAGCAGATCCGGACAGGGGTTAGCCAAAAACATTCAGTACTTC CASRSGQGLAKNIQYF
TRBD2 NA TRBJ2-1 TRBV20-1 TGCAGTGCTATCGGCGGGAGAGGTTACAATGAGCAGTTCTTC CSAIGGRGYNEQFF
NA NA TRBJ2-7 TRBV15 TGTGCCACCAGCAGAGATGGGACACTGGTCTACGAGCAGTACTTC CATSRDGTLVYEQYF
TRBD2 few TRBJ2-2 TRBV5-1 TGCGCCAGCAGCCCGAAGACTAGCGGGAGGAACACCGGGGAGCTGTTTTTT CASSPKTSGRNTGELFF
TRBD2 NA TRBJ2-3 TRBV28 TGTGCCAGCAGTAGCCCGGGACTAGCGGAAAACACAGATACGCAGTATTTT CASSSPGLAENTDTQYF
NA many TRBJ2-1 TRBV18 TGTGCCAGCTCCCTAGAAGGACAGTTATTCTCCTACAATGAGCAGTTCTTC CASSLEGQLFSYNEQFF
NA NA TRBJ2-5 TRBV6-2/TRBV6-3 TGTGCCAGCAGTTCCGGTGGGACCCAGTACTTC CASSSGGTQYF
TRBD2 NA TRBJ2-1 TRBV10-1 TGCGCCAGCAGTGCCCCGGGACTAGCGGGCCTTACGGGTGACAATGAGCAGTTCTTC CASSAPGLAGLTGDNEQFF
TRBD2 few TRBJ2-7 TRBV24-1 TGTGCCACCAGTGACCCCGGCCCGGGGGGTGGGGAGCAGTACTTC CATSDPGPGGGEQYF
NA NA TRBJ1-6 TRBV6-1 TGTGCCAGCAGACACAGGGAAAGTAATTCACCCCTCCACTTT CASRHRESNSPLHF
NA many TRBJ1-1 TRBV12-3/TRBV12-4 TGTGCCAGCAGTTTAGGGACCGCTGAAGCTTTCTTT CASSLGTAEAFF
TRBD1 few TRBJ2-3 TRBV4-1 TGCGCCAGCAGACGGACAGGGTTAACAGATACGCAGTATTTT CASRRTGLTDTQYF
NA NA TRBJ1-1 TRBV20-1 TGCAGTGCGTCGAAACAGAACACTGAAGCTTTCTTT CSASKQNTEAFF
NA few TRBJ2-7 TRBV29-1 TGCAACACCTCATCCTACGAGCAGTACTTC CNTSSYEQYF
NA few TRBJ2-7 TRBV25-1 TGTGCCAGCAGTGAACCCCACGAGCAGTACTTC CASSEPHEQYF
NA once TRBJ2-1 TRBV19 TGTGCCAGTATTGGCAGGGACCCTTACAATGAGCAGTTCTTC CASIGRDPYNEQFF
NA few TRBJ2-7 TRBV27 TGTGCCAGCAGTTTGGGGCCCGGAGAAGGGTCCTACGAGCAGTACTTC CASSLGPGEGSYEQYF
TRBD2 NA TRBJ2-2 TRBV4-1 TGCGCCAGCAGCCAGAACGCGGGCGGGAGGAGGACCGGGGAGCTGTTTTTT CASSQNAGGRRTGELFF
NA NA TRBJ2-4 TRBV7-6 TGTGCCAGCAGCTTAGGCCAGACAGGTCCCAAAAACATTCAGTACTTC CASSLGQTGPKNIQYF
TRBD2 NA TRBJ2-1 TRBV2 TGTGCCAGCAACACCGGGGGGGAGGGGCAGTTCTTC CASNTGGEGQFF
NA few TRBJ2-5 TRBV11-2 TGTGCCAGCAGCTTAGAGGTGGGGGCAGGCTTCCAAGAGACCCAGTACTTC CASSLEVGAGFQETQYF
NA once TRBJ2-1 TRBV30 TGTGCCTGGGGGGAAGGGATCTCCTACAATGAGCAGTTCTTC CAWGEGISYNEQFF
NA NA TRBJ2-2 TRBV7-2 TGTGCCAGCAGCCCAAGGCGGGCGGGACCGAACACCGGGGAGCTGTTTTTT CASSPRRAGPNTGELFF
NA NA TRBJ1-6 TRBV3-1 TGTGCCAGCAGCCTTATATCCGGGACACAAGATTCTACACCCCTCCACTTT CASSLISGTQDSTPLHF
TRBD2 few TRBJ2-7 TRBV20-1 TGCAGTGCTAGAGATGGCGGGGGGGGCGAGCAGTACTTC CSARDGGGGEQYF
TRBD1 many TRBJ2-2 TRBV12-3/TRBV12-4 TGTGCCAGCCTGAGGGGGCAGAGGGTCACCGGGGAGCTGTTTTTT CASLRGQRVTGELFF
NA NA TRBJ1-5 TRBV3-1 TGTGCCAGCAGCCCTTTGGTTAATCAGCCCCAGCATTTT CASSPLVNQPQHF
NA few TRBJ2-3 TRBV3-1 TGTGCCAGCAGCCAATGGACTTTTAGCACAGATACGCAGTATTTT CASSQWTFSTDTQYF
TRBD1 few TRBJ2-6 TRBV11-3 TGTGCCAGCAGCTTAGGACAGGGGACCTGGGCCAACGTCCTGACTTTC CASSLGQGTWANVLTF
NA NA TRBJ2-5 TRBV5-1 TGCGCCAGCAGGACCCAATCAGTGAGTCAAGAGACCCAGTACTTC CASRTQSVSQETQYF
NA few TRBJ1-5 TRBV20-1 TGCAGTGCTAGAGGTCCGAGTCAGCCCCAGCATTTT CSARGPSQPQHF
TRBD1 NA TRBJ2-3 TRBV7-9 TGTGCCAGCAGCCGAAGGACAGGGGGCGGCACAGATACGCAGTATTTT CASSRRTGGGTDTQYF
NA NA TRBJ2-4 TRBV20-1 TGCAGTGCTAGGACAGATCAAAACATTCAGTACTTC CSARTDQNIQYF
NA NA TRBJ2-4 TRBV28 TGTGCCAGCAGTTTAATGACCTTAGCCAAAAACATTCAGTACTTC CASSLMTLAKNIQYF
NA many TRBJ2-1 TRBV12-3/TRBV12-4 TGTGCCAGCAGTCTCTCGACAGCCTCACGCTACAATGAGCAGTTCTTC CASSLSTASRYNEQFF
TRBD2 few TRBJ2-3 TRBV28 TGTGCCAGCAGTTTGGAGGTGCGGGGGGTTCGGGAAGATACGCAGTATTTT CASSLEVRGVREDTQYF